A single sample gave rise to the 23 T cell receptor beta chains below, sequenced in a study of blood T cell repertoires in COVID-19 (dated by TCRdb to the early 2020s). The receptor library was made with the immunoSEQ multiplex PCR assay. TCRdb limited this immuneACCESS table to in-frame rearrangements with V and J called. A share of clones is missing; checked studies link under half to unresolved V genes, and the rest is unexplained. This sample holds 150,000 to 200,000 clones; 70% to 90% were observed only once. The ten largest account for approximately 10% of the sample. The sample comprised peripheral blood. The receptor set was obtained from a human donor in a cohort sampled during active COVID-19.

This chain links TRBV7-2 with TRBJ2-5, with D perhaps matching TRBD1 (5 bases). V was cut by 2 bases and J by 5 bases, with 12 bases left in between. The length of the CDR3 is 14 residues. The germline gives CDR1 SGHTA, CDR2 FQGNSA. The CDR3 reads CASSLIPGIETQYF. In DNA, the CDR3 is TGTGCCAGCAGCTTAATACCAGGGATCGAGACCCAGTACTTC. The full variable domain, rest sourced from reference TRBV7-2 and TRBJ2-5, is GAGVSQSPSNKVTEKGKDVELRCDPISGHTALYWYRQSLGQGLEFLIYFQGNSAPDKSGLPSDRFSAERTGGSVSTLTIQRTQQEDSAVYLCASSLIPGIETQYFGPGTRLLVL.

The V call is TRBV28, the J call TRBJ1-5; 9 bases map to TRBD1. Germline loops: CDR1 MDHEN, CDR2 SYDVKM. Trimming took 3 bases from V and 3 from J; bases not matched to a gene: 12. CDR3 size: 18 residues. CDR3 sequence: CASSFSPSGTGYNQPQHF. Written as DNA, the CDR3 is TGTGCCAGCAGTTTTTCCCCCTCCGGGACAGGGTACAATCAGCCCCAGCATTTT.

The J gene is TRBJ1-3, the V gene TRBV9; possibly TRBD1 for D (6 bases). This CDR3 spans 16 amino acids. Trimming took 4 bases from V and 2 from J, leaving 16 bases between them. Germline V lookup: CDR1 SGDLS, CDR2 YYNGEE. Here the CDR3 DNA reads TGTGCCAGCAGCCCACGTCCTACAGGGACTGGAAACACCATATATTTT. It specifies CASSPRPTGTGNTIYF.

Notes on this clone: One end of the junction fails to match germline, which may point to a read error. The J gene is TRBJ1-2, the V gene TRBV2; a possible D gene is TRBD1 (5 bases). The germline CDR1 and CDR2 sequences are SNHLY and FYNNEI. This CDR3 is built from 11 residues. The CDR3 is CASSEGTRRAF. CDR3 nucleotide sequence: TGTGCCAGCAGCGAAGGGACTAGAAGAGCGTTC.

This clone occurred once. V gene TRBV15 combines with J gene TRBJ1-3; D is ambiguous. Trimming removed 0 bases at V and 9 bases at J, with 15 bases between. Germline loops: CDR1 LNHNV, CDR2 YYDKDF (reference sequence). There are 15 residues in the CDR3. CDR3 residues: CATSRDGRIGGTIYF. Written as DNA, the CDR3 is TGTGCCACCAGCAGAGATGGCAGGATAGGAGGCACCATATATTTT.

Comments on this clone: Additional DNA sequences in this sample encode the identical CDR3. The gene calls are TRBV27 and TRBJ1-1; D ambiguous. The germline CDR1 and CDR2 sequences are MNHEY and SMNVEV (reference sequence). The CDR3 consists of 13 residues. Trimming shortened V by 3 bases and J by 1 base, and 6 bases separated the two germline ends. The CDR3 DNA reads as TGTGCCAGCAGTTTTGGGCAGAACACTGAAGCTTTCTTT. The encoded protein is CASSFGQNTEAFF.

The chain couples TRBV9 to TRBJ1-6; D is unresolved. This CDR3 comprises 14 residues. Trimming cost V 0 bases and J 5 bases, with 6 bases left between them. Germline CDR1 is SGDLS and CDR2 is YYNGEE. The CDR3 spells CASSVATDNSPLHF. Here the CDR3 DNA reads TGTGCCAGCAGCGTAGCAACGGATAATTCACCCCTCCACTTT.

The chain has TRBV4-3 and TRBJ2-2; D might be TRBD1 (6 bases). This CDR3 region has 16 residues. Germline V gene data show CDR1 as LGHNA and CDR2 as YSLEER. V dropped 4 bases and J dropped 3 bases, with 15 bases sitting between them. DNA of the CDR3: TGCGCCAGCAGCCCAATGGGGGCGGCGGACACCGGGGAGCTGTTTTTT. Encoded protein: CASSPMGAADTGELFF.

The V call is TRBV5-1, the J call TRBJ1-3; a possible D gene is TRBD1 (5 bases). CDR1 and CDR2 from the germline V gene are SGHRS and YFSETQ. V dropped 4 bases and J dropped 0 bases, with 8 bases sitting between them. The CDR3 loop spans 14 amino acids. The CDR3 bases are TGCGCCAGCAGCGCGGGACCCTCTGGAAACACCATATATTTT. Encoded protein: CASSAGPSGNTIYF.

CDR3: CASRRSSGGQETQYF. As DNA, the CDR3 is TGTGCCAGTCGGCGATCTAGCGGGGGACAAGAGACCCAGTACTTC. The chain is built from TRBV18 and TRBJ2-5; 10 nucleotides align to TRBD2. The CDR3 runs 15 residues. J lost 2 bases, V lost 9 bases, and 9 bases had no gene match. Per the germline V gene, CDR1 is KGHSH and CDR2 is LQKENI.

The V and J genes are TRBV27 and TRBJ2-7; a possible D gene is TRBD2 (6 bases). Germline V gives CDR1 MNHEY, CDR2 SMNVEV (reference sequence). Trimming stripped 5 bases from V and 5 bases from J, with 13 bases between. The CDR3 runs 13 residues. CDR3 sequence: CASSLRSSDEQYF. The CDR3 DNA sequence: TGTGCCAGCAGTCTAAGATCTAGCGACGAGCAGTACTTC.

This clone was counted a few times. This sequence joins TRBV14 and TRBJ1-5; D perhaps matches TRBD1 (6 bases). Trimming cost V 4 bases and J 1 base, with 20 bases left between them. Looked up from germline, CDR1 is SGHDN and CDR2 is FVKESK. The CDR3 loop spans 18 amino acids. For the CDR3, the DNA is TGTGCCAGCAGCCTCCTCATCGCCGGGACAATGAGCAATCAGCCCCAGCATTTT. This sequence encodes CASSLLIAGTMSNQPQHF. Combining the CDR3 with reference TRBV14 and TRBJ1-5 gives the whole variable domain EAGVTQFPSHSVIEKGQTVTLRCDPISGHDNLYWYRRVMGKEIKFLLHFVKESKQDESGMPNNRFLAERTGGTYSTLKVQPAELEDSGVYFCASSLLIAGTMSNQPQHFGDGTRLSIL.

This chain connects TRBV28 to TRBJ1-2; 9 bases map to TRBD1. J lost 5 bases, V lost 5 bases, and 9 bases had no gene match. The CDR3 is 15 amino acids. Germline V lookup: CDR1 MDHEN, CDR2 SYDVKM. The CDR3 DNA follows: TGTGCCAGCAGTCCTAACAGGGGGCGGTCGTATGGCTACACCTTC. Its protein is CASSPNRGRSYGYTF.

This clone came up once. The V gene is TRBV5-6, the J gene TRBJ2-1; D possibly corresponds to TRBD1 (6 bases). There are 16 residues in the CDR3. V was clipped by 2 bases and J by 0 bases, with 12 bases between them. Germline CDR1 and CDR2: SGHDT and YYEEEE. The CDR3 DNA reads TGTGCCAGCAGCTTTCGACAGGCGAGCTCCTACAATGAGCAGTTCTTC. Translating gives CASSFRQASSYNEQFF.

V gene TRBV28 combines with J gene TRBJ2-7; TRBD1 aligns across 7 bases. Germline CDR1 reads MDHEN; CDR2 reads SYDVKM. Trimming removed 4 bases from V and 3 bases from J; junction bases left unmatched: 15. This CDR3 has 17 residues. The CDR3 DNA follows: TGTGCCAGCAGTTCATCTCCTCGACGGACAGGCTACTACGAGCAGTACTTC. It translates to CASSSSPRRTGYYEQYF.

This clone was observed a single time. The chain carries TRBV5-5 and TRBJ2-5; 7 bases match TRBD1. Germline values: CDR1 SGHKS, CDR2 YYEKEE (reference sequence). V was pared by 1 base and J by 4 bases, with 4 bases of the junction left unmatched. The CDR3 sequence is 14 residues long. This CDR3 reads CASSLYQGVETQYF. CDR3 in DNA: TGTGCCAGCAGCTTGTATCAGGGGGTAGAGACCCAGTACTTC.

V and J are TRBV9 and TRBJ2-5; D not resolved. The CDR3 is 14 amino acids. Germline CDR1 SGDLS, CDR2 YYNGEE. V shed 0 bases and J shed 1 base, with 7 bases lying between them. The CDR3 loop reads CASSVGARQETQYF. CDR3 in DNA: TGTGCCAGCAGCGTAGGCGCCCGCCAAGAGACCCAGTACTTC.

The V call is TRBV5-1, the J call TRBJ2-7, with D possibly TRBD1 on 5 matching bases. V shed 0 bases and J shed 7 bases, with 14 bases lying between them. CDR1 and CDR2 from the germline V gene are SGHRS and YFSETQ. The CDR3 is 14 residues long. In DNA form, the CDR3 reads TGCGCCAGCAGCTTGGAGGCTCAGGGTGTGGAGCAGTACTTC. This translates into CASSLEAQGVEQYF.

This rearrangement joins TRBV5-1 to TRBJ2-5, with TRBD2 as a possible D gene (5 bases). Germline CDR1 SGHRS, CDR2 YFSETQ. V shed 1 base and J shed 0 bases, with 13 bases lying between them. CDR3 length: 16 residues. The CDR3 DNA is TGCGCCAGCAGCTTGCCAAGGACGCGGGACCAAGAGACCCAGTACTTC. Its translation: CASSLPRTRDQETQYF.

The chain recombines TRBV27 with TRBJ2-7, with 9 bases lining up with TRBD1. The germline V gene has CDR1 MNHEY and CDR2 SMNVEV (reference sequence). The CDR3 extends over 15 amino acids. After removal of 2 bases from V and 7 bases from J, the junction contained 9 bases not matched to a gene. The CDR3 DNA reads as TGTGCCAGCAGTTTACGGGGACAGGGATCACGGGAGCAGTACTTC. Protein sequence: CASSLRGQGSREQYF.

The CDR3 region is CASSQAGQTGEQFF. The DNA of the CDR3 is TGTGCCAGCAGCCAAGCTGGCCAGACTGGCGAGCAGTTCTTC. The rearrangement uses TRBV3-1 (or the pseudogene TRBV3-2) and TRBJ2-1; D call uncertain. CDR3 size: 14 residues. Trimming pared 1 base from V and 10 bases from J, leaving 14 bases between. Germline loops: CDR1 LGHDT, CDR2 YNNKEL (reference sequence).

This sequence joins TRBV3-1 (or the pseudogene TRBV3-2) and TRBJ2-7, with a possible D match to TRBD2 (6 bases). The CDR3 runs to 16 residues. Trimming left V 0 bases short and J 5 bases short, with 17 bases between. Germline V gene data show CDR1 as LGHDT and CDR2 as YNNKEL (reference sequence). The CDR3 loop reads CASSQDLGGWAHEQYF. The DNA of the CDR3 is TGTGCCAGCAGCCAAGATCTGGGGGGATGGGCCCACGAGCAGTACTTC.

This rearrangement joins TRBV6-5 to TRBJ1-1; tentative D call: TRBD1 (6 bases). Per germline, CDR1 MNHEY and CDR2 SVGAGI. V lost 8 bases and J lost 4, with 20 bases in between. The CDR3 has 15 residues. The CDR3 DNA is TGTGCCAGCGCCCGCGCGGGGGCAGGGAGCACTGAAGCTTTCTTT. This codes for CASARAGAGSTEAFF.